The clone carrying this TCR beta chain was counted between two and nine times. What it binds is not known. The sample is drawn from a study of cytomegalovirus exposure and HLA in healthy donors. In the PCR, 60 Vbeta and 13 Jbeta primers were used. The method was immunoSEQ multiplex PCR; TCRdb's version includes in-frame clones alone and lacks a portion of them. The table lists fewer than 250,000 clones, about four fifths of them singletons. Whole-study findings and limits: In a later analysis, donors in an Asian-associated ancestry cluster reportedly had fewer N-insertions in productive TCRs than the cohort mean.

Looked up from germline, CDR1 is SGHDN and CDR2 is FVKESK. V lost 4 bases, J lost 0 bases, and 9 bases lay in between. The CDR3 is 14 amino acids. The receptor was derived from a man in his forties in good health and CMV-seropositive. The chain recombines TRBV14 with TRBJ1-1; no clear D. Sequencing was performed on PBMCs. The CDR3 protein is CASSRERVNTEAFF. The CDR3 nucleotides read TGTGCCAGCAGCCGAGAGAGGGTGAACACTGAAGCTTTCTTT.